This T cell receptor (beta chain) was captured in a study of blood T cell repertoires in COVID-19. Overall study: T cells, B-cell-depleted T cells, or PBMCs supplied cDNA or gDNA.

V was pared by 5 bases and J by 3 bases, with 5 bases of the junction left unmatched. The germline CDR1 and CDR2 sequences are LNHDA and SQIVND (reference sequence). This CDR3 comprises 15 residues. In the original workflow: Amplifying reference gene primers gave estimates of nucleated cell counts. Clones were read by immunoSEQ multiplex PCR, and TCRdb kept only the in-frame ones, dropping some. V and J calls and clone size come straight from that table; D and trimming were deduced from the DNA. The sample holds about 43,000 clones; 80% to 90% are singletons and the top ten take around 8.2%. The specimen was peripheral blood. The source is a man aged 55 to 70 with active COVID-19. The gene calls are TRBV19 and TRBJ1-4; 8 positions match TRBD1. The CDR3 loop is CASSRRDRPNEKLFF. CDR3 sequence (DNA): TGTGCCAGTAGTCGCCGGGACAGGCCTAATGAAAAACTGTTTTTT.